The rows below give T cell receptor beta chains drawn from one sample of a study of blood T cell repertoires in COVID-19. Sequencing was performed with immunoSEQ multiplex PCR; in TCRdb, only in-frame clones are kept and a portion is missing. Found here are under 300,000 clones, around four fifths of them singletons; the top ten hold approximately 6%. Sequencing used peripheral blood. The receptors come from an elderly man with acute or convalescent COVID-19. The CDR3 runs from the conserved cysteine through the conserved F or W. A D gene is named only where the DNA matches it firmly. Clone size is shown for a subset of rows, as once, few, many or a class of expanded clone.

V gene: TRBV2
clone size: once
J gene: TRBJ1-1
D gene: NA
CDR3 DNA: TGTGCCAGCAGTTCCACTAACACTGAAGCTTTCTTT
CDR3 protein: CASSSTNTEAFF

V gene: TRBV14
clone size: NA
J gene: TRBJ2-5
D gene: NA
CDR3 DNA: TGTGCCAGCAGCCAACTCACAGGGTATGAGACCCAGTACTTC
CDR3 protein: CASSQLTGYETQYF

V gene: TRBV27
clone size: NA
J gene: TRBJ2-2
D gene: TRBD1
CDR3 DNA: TGTGCCAGCAGGGGGACAGGGGTGGCCGGGGAGCTGTTTTTT
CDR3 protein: CASRGTGVAGELFF

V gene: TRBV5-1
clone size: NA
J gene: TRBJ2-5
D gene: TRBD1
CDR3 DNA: TGCGCCAGCAGCGCCGGGACAGGGGTTGCGACCCAGTACTTC
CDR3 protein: CASSAGTGVATQYF

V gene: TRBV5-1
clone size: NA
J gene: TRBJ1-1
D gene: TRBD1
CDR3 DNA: TGCGCCAGCAGCGGGGGGACAGGGGCAACTGAAGCTTTCTTT
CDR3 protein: CASSGGTGATEAFF

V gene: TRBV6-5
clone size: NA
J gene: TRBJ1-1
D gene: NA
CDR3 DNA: TGTGCCAGCACACGACAGGAACGAGGCACTGAAGCTTTCTTT
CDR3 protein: CASTRQERGTEAFF

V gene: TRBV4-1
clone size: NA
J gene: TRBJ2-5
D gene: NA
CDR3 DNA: TGCGCCAGCAGCCAAGATCTGATGGCTAGCCGGCAGACCCAGTACTTC
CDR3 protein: CASSQDLMASRQTQYF

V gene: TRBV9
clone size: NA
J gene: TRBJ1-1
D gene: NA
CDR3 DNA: TGTGCCAGCAGCGTAGTGGGGGCGGGCACTGAAGCTTTCTTT
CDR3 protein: CASSVVGAGTEAFF

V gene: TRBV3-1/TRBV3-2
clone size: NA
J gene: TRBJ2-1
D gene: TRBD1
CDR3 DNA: TGTGCCAGCAGTTCCGGACAGGGGGTGAGACTTACGAACAATGAGCAGTTCTTC
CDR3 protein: CASSSGQGVRLTNNEQFF

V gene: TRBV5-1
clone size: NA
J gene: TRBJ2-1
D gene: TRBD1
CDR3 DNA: TGCGCCAGCAGCCCGTTGGGGACAGGGGGGTCCTACAATGAGCAGTTCTTC
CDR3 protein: CASSPLGTGGSYNEQFF

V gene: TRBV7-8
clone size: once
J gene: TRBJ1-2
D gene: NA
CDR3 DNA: TGTGCCAGCAGCCTTCGGGACAAGACGGTCTATGGCTACACCTTC
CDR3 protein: CASSLRDKTVYGYTF

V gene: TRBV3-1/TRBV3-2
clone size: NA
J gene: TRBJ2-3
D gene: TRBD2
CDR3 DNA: TGTGCCAGCAGCCCCGACGAGCGGGGGTTCACAGATACGCAGTATTTT
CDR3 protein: CASSPDERGFTDTQYF

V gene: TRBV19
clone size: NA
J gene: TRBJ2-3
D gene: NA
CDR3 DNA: TGTGCCTCCTCCGAGGGGGGGGGTAGTGATACGCAGTATTTT
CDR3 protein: CASSEGGGSDTQYF

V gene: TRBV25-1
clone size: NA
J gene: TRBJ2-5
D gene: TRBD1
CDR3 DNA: TGTGCCAGCAGTGACAGGGGGCTAGGGGAGACCCAGTACTTC
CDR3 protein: CASSDRGLGETQYF

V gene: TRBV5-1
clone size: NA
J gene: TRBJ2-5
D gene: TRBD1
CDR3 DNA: TGCGCCAGCAGCCGACAGACAGGGGGCGAGGAGACCCAGTACTTC
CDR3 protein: CASSRQTGGEETQYF

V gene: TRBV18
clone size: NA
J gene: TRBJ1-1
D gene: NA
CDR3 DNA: TGTGCCAGCTCACCATGGGGCCCAGGGGCAATGAACACTGAAGCTTTCTTT
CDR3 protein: CASSPWGPGAMNTEAFF

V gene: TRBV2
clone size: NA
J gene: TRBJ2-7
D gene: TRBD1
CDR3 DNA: TGTGCCAGCAGAGCGACAGGGGCGCCCTACGAGCAGTACTTC
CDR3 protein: CASRATGAPYEQYF

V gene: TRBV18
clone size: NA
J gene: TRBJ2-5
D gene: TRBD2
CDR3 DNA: TGTGCCAGCTCACCAGCGGGGGGAGAGACCCAGTACTTC
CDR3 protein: CASSPAGGETQYF